This T cell receptor beta chain was retrieved from a study of CD8 T cells in ankylosing spondylitis. TCR beta libraries were made by quantitative 5'-RACE with molecular barcodes. TCRdb re-analysed the 5' RACE reads in MiXCR, keeping a single row per CDR3 protein. The sample comprises just over 300,000 distinct CDR3 sequences, around 21% of which are singletons, and roughly 3.4% rests with the top ten. This clonotype has just a few counts. Per the germline V gene, CDR1 is LGHNA and CDR2 is YSLEER. The CDR3 loop spans 16 amino acids. Deletions cut 1 base from V and 0 bases from J, with 12 bases between.

The rearrangement joins TRBV4-3 to TRBJ1-2; possible D gene TRBD1, 5 bases. The sequence was collected from a female donor with ankylosing spondylitis or in good health (not recorded which). The sample taken for sequencing was blood, either unsorted or a sorted T cell fraction (not recorded which). The CDR3 nucleotides read TGCGCCAGCAGCCAAGCTAAGACAGTCGCTAACTATGGCTACACCTTC. Protein: CASSQAKTVANYGYTF.